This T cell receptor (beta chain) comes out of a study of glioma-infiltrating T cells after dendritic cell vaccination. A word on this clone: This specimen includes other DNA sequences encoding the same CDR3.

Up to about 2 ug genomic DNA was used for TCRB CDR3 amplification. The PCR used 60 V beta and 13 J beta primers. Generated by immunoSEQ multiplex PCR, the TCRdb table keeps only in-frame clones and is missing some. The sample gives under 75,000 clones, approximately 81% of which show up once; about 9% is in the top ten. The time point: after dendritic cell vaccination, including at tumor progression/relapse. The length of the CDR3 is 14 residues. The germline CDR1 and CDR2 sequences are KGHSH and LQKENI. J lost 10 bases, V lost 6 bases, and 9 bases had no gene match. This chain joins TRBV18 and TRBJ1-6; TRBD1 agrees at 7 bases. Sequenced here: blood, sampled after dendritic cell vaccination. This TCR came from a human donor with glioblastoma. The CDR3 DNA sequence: TGTGCCAGCTCGGGAGGACAGGTTGGGTCACCCCTCCACTTT. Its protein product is CASSGGQVGSPLHF.